The T cell receptor (beta chain) described here comes from a study of cytomegalovirus exposure and HLA in healthy donors. Study-wide results and caveats: It was taken for granted in presence/absence analyses that sequencing depth across donors was roughly uniform.

V lost 4 bases and J lost 0; bases outside the gene matches: 4. CDR3 length: 14 residues. CDR1 and CDR2 from the germline V gene are SGHRS and YFSETQ. Note on this clone: The antigen remains unidentified.

A multiplex PCR was run with 60 Vbeta primers and 13 Jbeta primers. TCRdb's copy holds only in-frame clones and misses some; the assay was immunoSEQ multiplex PCR. The repertoire consists of about 160,000 clones, with 75% to 90% occurring once and the leading ten covering about 2%. V and J are TRBV5-1 and TRBJ2-7; TRBD2 matches at 7 bases. This clonotype was obtained from a human donor in good health. Sequenced material: PBMCs. In nucleotides, the CDR3 is TGCGCCAGCAGCCCCCTAGCGGACTCCTACGAGCAGTACTTC. As protein: CASSPLADSYEQYF.